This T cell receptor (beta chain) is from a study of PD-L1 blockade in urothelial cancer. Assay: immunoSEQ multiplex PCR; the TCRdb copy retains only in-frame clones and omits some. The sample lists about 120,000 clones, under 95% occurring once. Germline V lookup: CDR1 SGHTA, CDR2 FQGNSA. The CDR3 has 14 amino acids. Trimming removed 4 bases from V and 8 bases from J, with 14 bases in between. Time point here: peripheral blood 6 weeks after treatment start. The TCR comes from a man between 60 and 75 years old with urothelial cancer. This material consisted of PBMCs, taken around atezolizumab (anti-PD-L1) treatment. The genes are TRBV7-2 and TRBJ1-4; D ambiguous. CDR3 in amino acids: CASSYRMGGEKLFF. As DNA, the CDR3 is TGTGCCAGCAGCTACCGCATGGGAGGGGAAAAACTGTTTTTT. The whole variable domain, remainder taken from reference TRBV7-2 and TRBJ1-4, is GAGVSQSPSNKVTEKGKDVELRCDPISGHTALYWYRQSLGQGLEFLIYFQGNSAPDKSGLPSDRFSAERTGGSVSTLTIQRTQQEDSAVYLCASSYRMGGEKLFFGSGTQLSVL.